The present entry profiles one T cell receptor (beta chain) with its context. The repertoire was sequenced with immunoSEQ multiplex PCR; TCRdb's copy has only in-frame clones and lacks some. The sample holds 160,000 or so clones; 65% to 90% are singletons and the top ten take more than 7.5%. The record originates from a study of blood T cell repertoires in COVID-19. As for the study in general: Specimens from acute and convalescent COVID-19 originated in the United States, Italy and Spain.

The sample was peripheral blood. The clonotype was recovered from a woman aged 50 to 60 with acute or convalescent COVID-19.

CDR3 region: CASSYSQGNYGYTF. The CDR3 nucleotides are TGTGCCAGCAGTTACTCGCAGGGGAACTATGGCTACACCTTC. The V gene is TRBV6-5, the J gene TRBJ1-2; maybe TRBD1 (6 bases). V gave up 0 bases and J gave up 2 bases, with 7 bases separating them. The CDR3 sequence is 14 residues long. CDR1 is MNHEY, CDR2 SVGAGI, per germline.